This entry is about one T cell receptor beta chain. Antigen unknown. Trimming removed 4 bases from V and 8 bases from J; junction bases left unmatched: 9. Germline CDR1 SGHRS, CDR2 YFSETQ. The CDR3 extends over 16 amino acids. The sample comes from a study of T cells in Graves' hyperthyroidism and ophthalmopathy. RNA transcripts yielded amplified TCR beta CDR3 regions. First-round RT-PCR with HTBI primers amplified the TCR CDR3 region. TCRdb reprocessed the multiplex PCR reads with MiXCR, giving one entry per CDR3 protein. The data hold about 200,000 distinct CDR3 sequences, with around 16% observed a single time. Study results and limitations: Ophthalmopathy could be told apart from stable hyperthyroidism with a 13 V-J model. Within blood appeared most thyroid clonotypes that had expanded above 0.001.

The gene calls are TRBV5-1 and TRBJ1-4, with TRBD1 matching 12 bases. Sequenced: blood. The clonotype originates from a woman between 45 and 60 years old with Graves' hyperthyroidism. CDR3 in DNA: TGCGCCAGCAGCGGGGGGACAGGGGGCGCATTGGAAAAACTGTTTTTT. Amino acid sequence: CASSGGTGGALEKLFF. The full variable domain, with the rest looked up from reference TRBV5-1 and TRBJ1-4, is KAGVTQTPRYLIKTRGQQVTLSCSPISGHRSVSWYQQTPGQGLQFLFEYFSETQRNKGNFPGRFSGRQFSNSRSEMNVSTLELGDSALYLCASSGGTGGALEKLFFGSGTQLSVL.